The rows below give T cell receptor beta chains drawn from one sample of a study of T cells in Graves' hyperthyroidism and ophthalmopathy. TCRdb re-called the multiplex PCR reads with MiXCR, one entry per CDR3 protein. The sample yields hundreds of thousands of distinct CDR3 sequences, just under 45% seen once. Sequenced: peripheral blood or thyroid tissue (not recorded which). These receptors were obtained from an adult man with Graves' disease, either hyperthyroidism or ophthalmopathy (not recorded which). The conserved cysteine and the conserved F or W are not part of the CDR3 here. Not all rows give a size; the values are once, few, many and, for expanded clones, a class.

j_call: TRBJ1-6; v_call: TRBV9; clone_size: -; cdr3_aa: ASSPGDRGNKNSPLH
j_call: TRBJ1-1; v_call: TRBV7-9; clone_size: many; cdr3_aa: ASSLAQLSLRRT
j_call: TRBJ2-7; v_call: TRBV29-1; clone_size: -; cdr3_aa: SVAMGTGGYYEQY
j_call: TRBJ1-6; v_call: TRBV25-1; clone_size: -; cdr3_aa: ASSQGGRNYNSPLH
j_call: TRBJ2-7; v_call: TRBV7-3; clone_size: -; cdr3_aa: ASSQARGRYDEQY
j_call: TRBJ1-2; v_call: TRBV25-1; clone_size: -; cdr3_aa: ASSVEQGGGYGYT
j_call: TRBJ1-5; v_call: TRBV6-5; clone_size: -; cdr3_aa: ASRDGISNQPQH
j_call: TRBJ1-5; v_call: TRBV7-9; clone_size: -; cdr3_aa: ASSPGDIDQPQH
j_call: TRBJ1-6; v_call: TRBV5-1; clone_size: many; cdr3_aa: ASSFGDGENSPLH
j_call: TRBJ2-5; v_call: TRBV29-1; clone_size: -; cdr3_aa: SVSGQGPETQY
j_call: TRBJ1-3; v_call: TRBV20-1; clone_size: -; cdr3_aa: SARDSQGRNTIY
j_call: TRBJ1-2; v_call: TRBV7-2; clone_size: many; cdr3_aa: ASSLGAPYGYT
j_call: TRBJ1-5; v_call: TRBV10-3; clone_size: -; cdr3_aa: AISERDGAQPQH
j_call: TRBJ1-1; v_call: TRBV10-3; clone_size: few; cdr3_aa: ASSEQGGEAF
j_call: TRBJ1-1; v_call: TRBV12-3/TRBV12-4; clone_size: many; cdr3_aa: ASSLPGRNTEAF
j_call: TRBJ1-2; v_call: TRBV19; clone_size: few; cdr3_aa: ASSIPILTGVFSGYT
j_call: TRBJ1-3; v_call: TRBV12-3/TRBV12-4; clone_size: -; cdr3_aa: ASSQTLFNTIY
j_call: TRBJ1-2; v_call: TRBV6-5; clone_size: -; cdr3_aa: ASSLTGGTSYGYT
j_call: TRBJ2-7; v_call: TRBV20-1; clone_size: -; cdr3_aa: SARDGTGYYEQY
j_call: TRBJ2-5; v_call: TRBV15; clone_size: -; cdr3_aa: ATSREQGALGQPQY
j_call: TRBJ1-6; v_call: TRBV29-1; clone_size: -; cdr3_aa: SRGQGGSPLH
j_call: TRBJ2-5; v_call: TRBV20-1; clone_size: many; cdr3_aa: SARKSVQETQY
j_call: TRBJ1-1; v_call: TRBV9; clone_size: -; cdr3_aa: ASSVGSSGALSEAF
j_call: TRBJ2-7; v_call: TRBV7-6; clone_size: -; cdr3_aa: ASSGGQGETGQY
j_call: TRBJ1-5; v_call: TRBV7-8; clone_size: many; cdr3_aa: ASSSDLVGSNQPQH
j_call: TRBJ1-2; v_call: TRBV20-1; clone_size: -; cdr3_aa: SASRGFRGDGYT
j_call: TRBJ2-2; v_call: TRBV19; clone_size: -; cdr3_aa: ASSTSAGELF
j_call: TRBJ2-6; v_call: TRBV5-1; clone_size: many; cdr3_aa: ASSFDGSGANVLT
j_call: TRBJ1-6; v_call: TRBV12-3/TRBV12-4; clone_size: -; cdr3_aa: ASSASPGPSRHSPLH
j_call: TRBJ1-5; v_call: TRBV9; clone_size: -; cdr3_aa: ASRRQGLDQPQH
j_call: TRBJ1-1; v_call: TRBV25-1; clone_size: many; cdr3_aa: ASSVHQGVAF
j_call: TRBJ1-5; v_call: TRBV24-1; clone_size: many; cdr3_aa: ATSDNSNQPQH
j_call: TRBJ2-5; v_call: TRBV25-1; clone_size: -; cdr3_aa: ASSDDRDRVDETQY
j_call: TRBJ1-2; v_call: TRBV7-9; clone_size: -; cdr3_aa: ASSLGATGTSYGYT
j_call: TRBJ2-7; v_call: TRBV2; clone_size: -; cdr3_aa: ASKARTQTYEQY
j_call: TRBJ1-2; v_call: TRBV12-3/TRBV12-4; clone_size: -; cdr3_aa: ASSFPGRSSGLGYT
j_call: TRBJ2-7; v_call: TRBV7-9; clone_size: -; cdr3_aa: ASSQTQGAYEQY
j_call: TRBJ2-5; v_call: TRBV24-1; clone_size: -; cdr3_aa: ATSSPGTKHQETQY
j_call: TRBJ1-1; v_call: TRBV2; clone_size: once; cdr3_aa: ASSPNPNTEAF
j_call: TRBJ1-5; v_call: TRBV12-3/TRBV12-4; clone_size: -; cdr3_aa: ASSHDRGIQPQH
j_call: TRBJ1-2; v_call: TRBV9; clone_size: many; cdr3_aa: ASSEGTGNGYT
j_call: TRBJ1-4; v_call: TRBV25-1; clone_size: -; cdr3_aa: ATRGDRDEKLF
j_call: TRBJ1-4; v_call: TRBV29-1; clone_size: few; cdr3_aa: SGARGKREKLF
j_call: TRBJ1-2; v_call: TRBV9; clone_size: many; cdr3_aa: ASSAGGGMGYGYT
j_call: TRBJ2-7; v_call: TRBV11-1; clone_size: -; cdr3_aa: AWSIGPYEQY
j_call: TRBJ1-1; v_call: TRBV7-9; clone_size: many; cdr3_aa: ASRSDRDNTEAF
j_call: TRBJ1-2; v_call: TRBV2; clone_size: many; cdr3_aa: ASRGSGTGVYGYT